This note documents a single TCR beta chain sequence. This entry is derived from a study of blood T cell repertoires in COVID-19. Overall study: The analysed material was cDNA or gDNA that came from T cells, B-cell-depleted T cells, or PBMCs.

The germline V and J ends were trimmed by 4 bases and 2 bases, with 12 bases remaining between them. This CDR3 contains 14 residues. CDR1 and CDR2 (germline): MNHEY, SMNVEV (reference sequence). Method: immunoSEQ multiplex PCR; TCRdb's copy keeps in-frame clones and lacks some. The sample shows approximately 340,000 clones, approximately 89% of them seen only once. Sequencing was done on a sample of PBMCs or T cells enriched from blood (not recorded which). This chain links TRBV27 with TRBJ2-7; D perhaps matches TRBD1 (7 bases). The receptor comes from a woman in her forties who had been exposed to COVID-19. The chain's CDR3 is CASSSRRGPYEQYF. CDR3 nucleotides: TGTGCCAGCAGTTCCCGGAGGGGGCCCTACGAGCAGTACTTC.